This T cell receptor (beta chain) derives from a study of blood T cell repertoires in COVID-19. Measured with immunoSEQ multiplex PCR; TCRdb has only the in-frame clones, and not every one. The data contain around 200,000 clones, roughly 89% of them seen just once; the ten biggest clones take up about 4%. The CDR3 length is 16 residues. Germline V gives CDR1 ENHRY, CDR2 SYGVKD. V was clipped by 4 bases and J by 4 bases; unmatched bases: 10. The chain has TRBV10-3 and TRBJ2-3; 8 bases match TRBD2. This receptor was taken from a woman in her 40s with acute COVID-19. The sample taken for sequencing was PBMCs or T cells enriched from blood (not recorded which). CDR3 protein: CAISGGTSDLPDTQYF. The CDR3 coding sequence is TGTGCCATCAGTGGGGGGACTAGTGATCTTCCAGATACGCAGTATTTT.